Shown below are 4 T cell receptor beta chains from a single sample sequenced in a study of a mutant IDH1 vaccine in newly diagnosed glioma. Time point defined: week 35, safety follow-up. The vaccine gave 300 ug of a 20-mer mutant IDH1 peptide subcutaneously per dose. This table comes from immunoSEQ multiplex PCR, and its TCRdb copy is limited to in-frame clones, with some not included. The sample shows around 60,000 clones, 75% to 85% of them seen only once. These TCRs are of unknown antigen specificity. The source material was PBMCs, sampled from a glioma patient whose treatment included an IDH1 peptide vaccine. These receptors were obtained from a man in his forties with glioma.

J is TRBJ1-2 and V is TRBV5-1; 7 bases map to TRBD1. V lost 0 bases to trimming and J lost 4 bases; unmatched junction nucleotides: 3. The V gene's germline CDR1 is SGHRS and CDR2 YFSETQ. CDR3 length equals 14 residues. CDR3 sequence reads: CASSLEGAGYGYTF. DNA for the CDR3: TGCGCCAGCAGCTTGGAGGGGGCGGGCTATGGCTACACCTTC.

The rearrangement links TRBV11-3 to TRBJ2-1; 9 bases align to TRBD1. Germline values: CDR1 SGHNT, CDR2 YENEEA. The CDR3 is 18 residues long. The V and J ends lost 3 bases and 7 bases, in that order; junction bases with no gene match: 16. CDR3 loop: CASSLGLIPGQGRNEQFF. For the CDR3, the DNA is TGTGCCAGCAGCTTGGGCCTCATACCGGGACAGGGTCGGAATGAGCAGTTCTTC.

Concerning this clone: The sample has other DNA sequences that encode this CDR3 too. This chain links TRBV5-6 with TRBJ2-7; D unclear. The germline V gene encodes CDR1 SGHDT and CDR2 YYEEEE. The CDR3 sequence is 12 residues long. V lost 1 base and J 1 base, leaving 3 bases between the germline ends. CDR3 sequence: CASSLRSYEQYF. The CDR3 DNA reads TGTGCCAGCAGCTTGAGGTCCTACGAGCAGTACTTC.

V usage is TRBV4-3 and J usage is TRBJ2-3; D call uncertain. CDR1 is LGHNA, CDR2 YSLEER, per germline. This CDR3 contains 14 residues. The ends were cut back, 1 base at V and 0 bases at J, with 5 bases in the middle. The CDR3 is CASSQVGSTDTQYF. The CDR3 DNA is TGCGCCAGCAGCCAAGTGGGCAGCACAGATACGCAGTATTTT.